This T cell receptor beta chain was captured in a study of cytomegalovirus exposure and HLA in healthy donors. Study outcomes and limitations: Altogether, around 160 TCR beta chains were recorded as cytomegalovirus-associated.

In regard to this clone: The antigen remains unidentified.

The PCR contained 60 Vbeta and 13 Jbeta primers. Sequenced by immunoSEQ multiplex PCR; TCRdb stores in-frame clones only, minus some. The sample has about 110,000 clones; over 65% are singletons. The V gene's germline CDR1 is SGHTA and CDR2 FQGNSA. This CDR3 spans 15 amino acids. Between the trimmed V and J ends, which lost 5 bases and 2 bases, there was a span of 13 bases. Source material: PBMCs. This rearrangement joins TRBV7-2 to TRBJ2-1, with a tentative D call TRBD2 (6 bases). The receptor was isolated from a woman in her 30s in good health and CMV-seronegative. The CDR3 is CASSPLGGAYNEQFF. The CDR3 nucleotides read TGTGCCAGCAGCCCTTTGGGGGGAGCCTACAATGAGCAGTTCTTC.